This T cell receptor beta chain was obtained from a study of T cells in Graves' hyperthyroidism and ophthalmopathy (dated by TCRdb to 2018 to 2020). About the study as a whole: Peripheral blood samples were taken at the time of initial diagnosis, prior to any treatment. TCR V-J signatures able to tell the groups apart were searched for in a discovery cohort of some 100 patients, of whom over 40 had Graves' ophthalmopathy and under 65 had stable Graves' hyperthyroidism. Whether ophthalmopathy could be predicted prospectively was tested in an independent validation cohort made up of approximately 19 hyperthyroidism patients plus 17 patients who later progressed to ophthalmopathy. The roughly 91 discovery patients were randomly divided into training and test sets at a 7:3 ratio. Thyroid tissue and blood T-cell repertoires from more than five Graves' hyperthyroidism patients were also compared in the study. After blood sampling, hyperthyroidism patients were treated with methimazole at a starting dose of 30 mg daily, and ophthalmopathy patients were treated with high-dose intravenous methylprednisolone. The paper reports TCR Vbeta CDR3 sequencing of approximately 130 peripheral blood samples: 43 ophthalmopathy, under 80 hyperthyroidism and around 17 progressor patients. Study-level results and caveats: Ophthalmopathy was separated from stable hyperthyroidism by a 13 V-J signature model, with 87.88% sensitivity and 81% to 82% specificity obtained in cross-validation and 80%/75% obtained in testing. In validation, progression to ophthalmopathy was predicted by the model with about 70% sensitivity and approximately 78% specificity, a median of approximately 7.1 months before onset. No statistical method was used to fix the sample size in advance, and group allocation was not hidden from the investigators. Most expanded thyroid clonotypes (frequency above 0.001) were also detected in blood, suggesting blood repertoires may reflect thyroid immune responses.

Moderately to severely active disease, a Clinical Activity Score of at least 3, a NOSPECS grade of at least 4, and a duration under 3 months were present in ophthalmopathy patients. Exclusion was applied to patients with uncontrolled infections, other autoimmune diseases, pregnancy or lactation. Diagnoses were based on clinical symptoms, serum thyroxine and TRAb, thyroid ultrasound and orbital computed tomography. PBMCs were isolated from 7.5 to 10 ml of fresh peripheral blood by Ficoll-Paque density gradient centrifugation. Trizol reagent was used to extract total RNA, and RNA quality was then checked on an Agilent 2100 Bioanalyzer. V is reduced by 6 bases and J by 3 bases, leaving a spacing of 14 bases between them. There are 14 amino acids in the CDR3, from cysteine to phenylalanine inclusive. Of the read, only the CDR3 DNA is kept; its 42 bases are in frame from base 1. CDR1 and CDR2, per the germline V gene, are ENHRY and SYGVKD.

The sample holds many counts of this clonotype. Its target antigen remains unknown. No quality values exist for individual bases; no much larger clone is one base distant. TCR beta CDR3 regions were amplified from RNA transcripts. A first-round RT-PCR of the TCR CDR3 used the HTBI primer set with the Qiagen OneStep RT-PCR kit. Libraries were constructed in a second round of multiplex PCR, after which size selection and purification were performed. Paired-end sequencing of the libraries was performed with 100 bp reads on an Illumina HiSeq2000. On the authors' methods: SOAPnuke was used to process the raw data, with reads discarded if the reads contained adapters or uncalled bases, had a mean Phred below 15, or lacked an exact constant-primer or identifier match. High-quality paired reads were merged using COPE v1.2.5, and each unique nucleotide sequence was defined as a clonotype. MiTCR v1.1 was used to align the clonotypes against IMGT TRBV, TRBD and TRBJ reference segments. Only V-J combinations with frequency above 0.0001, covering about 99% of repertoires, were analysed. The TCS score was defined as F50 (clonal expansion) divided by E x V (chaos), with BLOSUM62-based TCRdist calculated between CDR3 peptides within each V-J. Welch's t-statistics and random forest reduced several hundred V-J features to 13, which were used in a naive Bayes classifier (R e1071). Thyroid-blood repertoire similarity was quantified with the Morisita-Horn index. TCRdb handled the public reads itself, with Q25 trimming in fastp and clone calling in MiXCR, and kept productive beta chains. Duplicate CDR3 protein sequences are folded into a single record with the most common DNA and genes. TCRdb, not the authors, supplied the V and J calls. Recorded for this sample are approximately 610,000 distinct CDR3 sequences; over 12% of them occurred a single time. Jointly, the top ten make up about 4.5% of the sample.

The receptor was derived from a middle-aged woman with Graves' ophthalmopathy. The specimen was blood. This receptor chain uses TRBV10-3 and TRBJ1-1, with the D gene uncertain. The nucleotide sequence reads TGTGCCATCAGAATCGGGTCTACGGACACTGAAGCTTTCTTT. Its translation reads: CAIRIGSTDTEAFF.